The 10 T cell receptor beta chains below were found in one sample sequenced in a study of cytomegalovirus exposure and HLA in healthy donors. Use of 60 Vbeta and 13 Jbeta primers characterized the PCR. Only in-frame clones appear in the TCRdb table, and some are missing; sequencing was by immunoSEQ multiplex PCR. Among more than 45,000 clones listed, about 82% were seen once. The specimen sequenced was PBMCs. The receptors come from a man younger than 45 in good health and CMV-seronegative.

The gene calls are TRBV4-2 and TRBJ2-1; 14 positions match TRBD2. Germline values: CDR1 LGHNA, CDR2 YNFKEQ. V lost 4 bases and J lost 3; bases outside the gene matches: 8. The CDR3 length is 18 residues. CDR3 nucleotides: TGTGCCAGCAGCCTAAAAGCCGGGACTAGCGGGAGCTACAATGAGCAGTTCTTC. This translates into CASSLKAGTSGSYNEQFF.

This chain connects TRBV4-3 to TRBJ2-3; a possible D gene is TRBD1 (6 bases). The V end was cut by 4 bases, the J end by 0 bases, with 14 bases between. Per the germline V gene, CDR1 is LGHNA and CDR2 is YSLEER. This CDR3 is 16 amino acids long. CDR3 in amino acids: CASSPGAASSTDTQYF. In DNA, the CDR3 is TGCGCCAGCAGCCCAGGGGCGGCGTCTAGCACAGATACGCAGTATTTT.

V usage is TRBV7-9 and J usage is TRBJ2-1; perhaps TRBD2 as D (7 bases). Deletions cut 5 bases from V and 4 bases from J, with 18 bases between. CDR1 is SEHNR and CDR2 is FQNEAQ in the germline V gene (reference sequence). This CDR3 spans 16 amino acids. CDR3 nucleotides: TGTGCCAGCAGCCGCGTCCGGGGGGCCCTTTACAATGAGCAGTTCTTC. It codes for CASSRVRGALYNEQFF.

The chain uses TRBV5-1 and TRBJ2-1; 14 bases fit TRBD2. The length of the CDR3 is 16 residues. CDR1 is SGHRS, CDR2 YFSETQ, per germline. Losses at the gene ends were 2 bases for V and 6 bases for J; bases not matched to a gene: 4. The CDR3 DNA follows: TGCGCCAGCAGCTTCCGACTAGCGGGAGGGTTCAATGAGCAGTTCTTC. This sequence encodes CASSFRLAGGFNEQFF. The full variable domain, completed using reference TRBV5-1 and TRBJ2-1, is KAGVTQTPRYLIKTRGQQVTLSCSPISGHRSVSWYQQTPGQGLQFLFEYFSETQRNKGNFPGRFSGRQFSNSRSEMNVSTLELGDSALYLCASSFRLAGGFNEQFFGPGTRLTVL.

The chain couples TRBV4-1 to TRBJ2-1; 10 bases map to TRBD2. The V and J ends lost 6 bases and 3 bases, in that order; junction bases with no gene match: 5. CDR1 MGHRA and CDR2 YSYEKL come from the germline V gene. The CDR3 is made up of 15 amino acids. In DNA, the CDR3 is TGCGCCAGCAGGCTAACTAGCGGGGACTACAATGAGCAGTTCTTC. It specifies CASRLTSGDYNEQFF.

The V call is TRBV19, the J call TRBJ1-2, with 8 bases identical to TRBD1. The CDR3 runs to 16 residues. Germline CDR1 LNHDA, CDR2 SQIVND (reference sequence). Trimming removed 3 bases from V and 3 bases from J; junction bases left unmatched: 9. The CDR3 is CASSMGGQGTYYGYTF. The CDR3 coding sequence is TGTGCCAGTAGTATGGGCGGACAGGGAACGTACTATGGCTACACCTTC.

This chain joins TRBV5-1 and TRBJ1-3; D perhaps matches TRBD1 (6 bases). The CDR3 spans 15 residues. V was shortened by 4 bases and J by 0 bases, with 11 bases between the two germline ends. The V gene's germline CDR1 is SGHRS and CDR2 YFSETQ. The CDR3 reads CASSLGQLSGNTIYF. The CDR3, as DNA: TGCGCCAGCAGCCTAGGACAGCTCTCTGGAAACACCATATATTTT. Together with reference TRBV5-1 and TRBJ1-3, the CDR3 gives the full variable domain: KAGVTQTPRYLIKTRGQQVTLSCSPISGHRSVSWYQQTPGQGLQFLFEYFSETQRNKGNFPGRFSGRQFSNSRSEMNVSTLELGDSALYLCASSLGQLSGNTIYFGEGSWLTVV.

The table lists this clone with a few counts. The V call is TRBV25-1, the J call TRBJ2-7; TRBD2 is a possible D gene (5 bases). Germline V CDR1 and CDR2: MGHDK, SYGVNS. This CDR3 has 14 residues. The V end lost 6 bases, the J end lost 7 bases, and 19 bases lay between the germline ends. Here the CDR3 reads CASSSWPGPGEQYF. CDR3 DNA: TGTGCCAGCAGCTCTTGGCCGGGTCCGGGGGAGCAGTACTTC.

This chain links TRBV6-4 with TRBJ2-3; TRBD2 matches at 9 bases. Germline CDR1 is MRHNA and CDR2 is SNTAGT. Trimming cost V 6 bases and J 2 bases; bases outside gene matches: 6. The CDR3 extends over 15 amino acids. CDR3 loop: CASRSTSGATDTQYF. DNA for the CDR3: TGTGCCAGCAGATCGACTAGCGGCGCCACAGATACGCAGTATTTT.

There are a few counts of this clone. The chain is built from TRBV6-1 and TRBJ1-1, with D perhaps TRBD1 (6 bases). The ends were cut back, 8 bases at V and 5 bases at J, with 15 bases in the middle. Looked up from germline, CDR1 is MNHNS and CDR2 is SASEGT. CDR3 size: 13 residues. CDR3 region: CASGGKGGTEAFF. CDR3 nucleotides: TGTGCCAGCGGGGGCAAAGGCGGAACTGAAGCTTTCTTT.